This TCR beta chain was captured in a study of OX40 agonist ivuxolimab in advanced cancers. Overall study results and limits: Compared with CD4+, CD8+ T cells on average had more expanded clones.

This CDR3 region has 14 residues. Per the germline V gene, CDR1 is SGHVS and CDR2 is FQNEAQ. V was pared by 5 bases and J by 1 base, with 11 bases between. This clone was detected only a few times. The antigen is not known. Assay: immunoSEQ multiplex PCR; the TCRdb copy retains only in-frame clones and omits some. The sample consists of tens of thousands of clones, about three quarters of them appearing once. The sample here was CD4+ or CD8+ T cells sorted from blood, taken in a trial of the OX40 agonist ivuxolimab. The chain combines TRBV7-8 with TRBJ2-5; no clear D gene. The sequence was obtained from an adult with an advanced solid tumor such as melanoma, head and neck, liver or kidney cancer. The CDR3 sequence: CASSTDVTQETQYF. The CDR3 bases are TGTGCCAGCAGCACAGACGTGACCCAAGAGACCCAGTACTTC.